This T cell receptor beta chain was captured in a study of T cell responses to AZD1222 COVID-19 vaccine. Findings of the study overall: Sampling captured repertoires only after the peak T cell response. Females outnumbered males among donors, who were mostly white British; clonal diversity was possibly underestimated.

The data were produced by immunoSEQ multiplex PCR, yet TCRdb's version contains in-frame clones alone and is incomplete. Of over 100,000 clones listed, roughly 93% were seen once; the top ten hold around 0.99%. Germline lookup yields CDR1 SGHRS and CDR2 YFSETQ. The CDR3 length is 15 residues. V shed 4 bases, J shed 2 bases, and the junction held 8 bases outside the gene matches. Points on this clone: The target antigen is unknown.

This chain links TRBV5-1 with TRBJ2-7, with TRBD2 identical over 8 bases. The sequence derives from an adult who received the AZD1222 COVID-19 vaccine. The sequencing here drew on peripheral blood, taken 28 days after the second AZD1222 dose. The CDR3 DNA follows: TGCGCCAGCAGCCCGGGACTAGTAATCACCTACGAGCAGTACTTC. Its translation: CASSPGLVITYEQYF.